The clone carrying this TCR beta chain was recorded at least ten times. Its antigen is as yet unknown. TCR beta CDR3 regions were amplified from RNA transcripts. The HTBI primer set was used in a first-round RT-PCR of the TCR CDR3. TCRdb re-called the multiplex PCR reads through MiXCR, storing one row per CDR3 protein. This table holds around 280,000 distinct CDR3 sequences, around 15% found once. Hyperthyroidism patients were newly diagnosed, had disease duration under 2 months, and were aged 18 to 65 years. The V gene end was trimmed by 7 bases and the J gene end by 6 bases; junction bases not matched to a gene: 6. This CDR3 is built from 14 residues. Germline loops: CDR1 SNHLY, CDR2 FYNNEI. This specimen belongs to a study of T cells in Graves' hyperthyroidism and ophthalmopathy. Broader study findings: The majority of expanded thyroid clonotypes above 0.001 also appeared in blood.

This chain connects TRBV2 to TRBJ1-4; 9 bases match TRBD1. Sequencing was performed on blood. The TCR originated in a middle-aged woman with Graves' hyperthyroidism. The DNA of the CDR3 is TGTGCCAGCAAACAGGGGGCGATGGATGAAAAACTGTTTTTT. Its protein is CASKQGAMDEKLFF.